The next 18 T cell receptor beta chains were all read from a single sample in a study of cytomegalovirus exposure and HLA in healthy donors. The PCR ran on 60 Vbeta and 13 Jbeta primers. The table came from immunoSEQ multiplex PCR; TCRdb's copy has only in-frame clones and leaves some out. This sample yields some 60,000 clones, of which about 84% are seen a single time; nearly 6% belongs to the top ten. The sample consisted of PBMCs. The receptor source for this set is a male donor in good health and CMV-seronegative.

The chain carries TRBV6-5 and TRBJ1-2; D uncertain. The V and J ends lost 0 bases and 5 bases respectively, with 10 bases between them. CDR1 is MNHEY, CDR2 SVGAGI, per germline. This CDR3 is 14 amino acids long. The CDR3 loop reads CASSYSNSYYGYTF. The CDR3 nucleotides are TGTGCCAGCAGTTACTCGAACAGCTATTATGGCTACACCTTC.

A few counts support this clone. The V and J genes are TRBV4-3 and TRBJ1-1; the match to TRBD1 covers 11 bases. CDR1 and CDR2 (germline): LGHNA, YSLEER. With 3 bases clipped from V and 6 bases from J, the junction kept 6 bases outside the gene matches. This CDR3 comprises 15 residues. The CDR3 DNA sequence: TGCGCCAGCAGCCAGGACAGGGGGCGGAGGGCTGAAGCTTTCTTT. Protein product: CASSQDRGRRAEAFF.

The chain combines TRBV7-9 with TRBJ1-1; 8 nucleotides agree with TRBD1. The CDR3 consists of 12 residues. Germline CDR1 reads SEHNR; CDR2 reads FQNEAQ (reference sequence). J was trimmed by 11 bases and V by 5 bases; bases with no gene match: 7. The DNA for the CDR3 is TGTGCCAGCAGCACCCAGGGGGCCGGGGCTTTCTTT. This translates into CASSTQGAGAFF.

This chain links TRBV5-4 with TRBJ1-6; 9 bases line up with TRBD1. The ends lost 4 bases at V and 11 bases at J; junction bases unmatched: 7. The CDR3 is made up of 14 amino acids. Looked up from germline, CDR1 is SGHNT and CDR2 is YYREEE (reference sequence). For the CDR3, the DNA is TGTGCCAGCAGCCTAGGGACAGGGCTGACACCCCTCCACTTT. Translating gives CASSLGTGLTPLHF.

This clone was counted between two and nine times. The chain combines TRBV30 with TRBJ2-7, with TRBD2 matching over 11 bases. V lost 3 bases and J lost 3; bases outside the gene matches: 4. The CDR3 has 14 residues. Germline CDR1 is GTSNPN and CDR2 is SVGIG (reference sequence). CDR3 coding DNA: TGTGCCTGGAGCCTAGCGGGGGGACTCTACGAGCAGTACTTC. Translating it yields CAWSLAGGLYEQYF.

The CDR3 loop is CASSRRALRDEKLFF. In nucleotides, the CDR3 is TGTGCCAGCAGCCGACGGGCGCTCAGGGATGAAAAACTGTTTTTT. The chain combines TRBV2 with TRBJ1-4; TRBD1 is a possible D gene (5 bases). Trimming took 6 bases from V and 6 from J, leaving 17 bases between them. The CDR3 is made up of 15 amino acids. CDR1 and CDR2 from the germline V gene are SNHLY and FYNNEI.

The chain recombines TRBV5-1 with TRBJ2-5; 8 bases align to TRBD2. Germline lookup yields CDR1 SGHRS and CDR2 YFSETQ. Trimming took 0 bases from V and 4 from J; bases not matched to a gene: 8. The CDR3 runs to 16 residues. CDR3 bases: TGCGCCAGCAGCTTGGTGGCGGGGGGAGGGACAGAGACCCAGTACTTC. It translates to CASSLVAGGGTETQYF.

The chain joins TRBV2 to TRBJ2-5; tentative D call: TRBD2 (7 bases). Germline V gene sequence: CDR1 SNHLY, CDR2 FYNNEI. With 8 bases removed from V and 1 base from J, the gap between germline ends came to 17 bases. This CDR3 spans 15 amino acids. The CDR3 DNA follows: TGTGCCAGCTACCTACGGGGGGCGGTCCAAGAGACCCAGTACTTC. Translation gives CASYLRGAVQETQYF.

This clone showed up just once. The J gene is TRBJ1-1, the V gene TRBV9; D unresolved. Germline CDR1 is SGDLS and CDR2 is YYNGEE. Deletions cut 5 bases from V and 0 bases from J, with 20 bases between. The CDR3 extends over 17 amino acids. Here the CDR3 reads CASSGLEKIFLNTEAFF. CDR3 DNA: TGTGCCAGCAGTGGCCTGGAGAAGATCTTCCTGAACACTGAAGCTTTCTTT.

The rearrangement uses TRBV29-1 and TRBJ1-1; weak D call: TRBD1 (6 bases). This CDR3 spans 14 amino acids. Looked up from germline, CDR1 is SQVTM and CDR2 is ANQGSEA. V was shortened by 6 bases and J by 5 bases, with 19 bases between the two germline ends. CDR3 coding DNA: TGCAGCGTCAGCAGGGGCGGTGTGGGTACTGAAGCTTTCTTT. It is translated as CSVSRGGVGTEAFF.

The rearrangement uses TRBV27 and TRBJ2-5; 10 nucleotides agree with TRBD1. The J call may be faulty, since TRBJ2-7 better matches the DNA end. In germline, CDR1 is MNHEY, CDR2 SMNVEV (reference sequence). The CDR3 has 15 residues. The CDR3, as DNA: TGTGCCAGCAGTTATCTCGACAGGGGGCAGGACGAGCAGTACTTC. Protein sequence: CASSYLDRGQDEQYF.

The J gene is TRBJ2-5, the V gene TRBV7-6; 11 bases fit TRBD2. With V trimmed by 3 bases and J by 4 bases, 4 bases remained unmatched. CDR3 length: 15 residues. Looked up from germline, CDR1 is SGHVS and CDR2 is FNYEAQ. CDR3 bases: TGTGCCAGCAGCTTTACTAGCGGGGGTGGAGAGACCCAGTACTTC. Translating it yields CASSFTSGGGETQYF.

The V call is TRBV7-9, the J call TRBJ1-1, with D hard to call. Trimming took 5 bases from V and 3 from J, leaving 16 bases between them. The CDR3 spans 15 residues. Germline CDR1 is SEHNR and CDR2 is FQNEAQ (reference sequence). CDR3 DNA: TGTGCCAGCAGCCCTCCCTACAGTAGTCACACTGAAGCTTTCTTT. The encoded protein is CASSPPYSSHTEAFF.

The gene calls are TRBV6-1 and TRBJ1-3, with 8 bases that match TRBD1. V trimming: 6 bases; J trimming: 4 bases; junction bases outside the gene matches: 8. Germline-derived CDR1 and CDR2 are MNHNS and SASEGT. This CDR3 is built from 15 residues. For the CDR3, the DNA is TGTGCCAGCAGCTTCCAGGGGGCCTTCGGAAACACCATATATTTT. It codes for CASSFQGAFGNTIYF.

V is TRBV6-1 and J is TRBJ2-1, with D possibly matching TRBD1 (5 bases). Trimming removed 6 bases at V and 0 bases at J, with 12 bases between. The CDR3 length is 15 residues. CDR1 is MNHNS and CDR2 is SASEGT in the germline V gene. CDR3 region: CASSLGASSYNEQFF. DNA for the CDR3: TGTGCCAGCAGCTTAGGGGCGAGCTCCTACAATGAGCAGTTCTTC.

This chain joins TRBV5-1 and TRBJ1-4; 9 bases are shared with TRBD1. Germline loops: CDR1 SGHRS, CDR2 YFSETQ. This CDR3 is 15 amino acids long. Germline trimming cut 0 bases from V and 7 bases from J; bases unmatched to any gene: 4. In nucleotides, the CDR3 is TGCGCCAGCAGCTTGGGGGACAGGGCGGGTGAAAAACTGTTTTTT. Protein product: CASSLGDRAGEKLFF. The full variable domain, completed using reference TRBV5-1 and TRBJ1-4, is KAGVTQTPRYLIKTRGQQVTLSCSPISGHRSVSWYQQTPGQGLQFLFEYFSETQRNKGNFPGRFSGRQFSNSRSEMNVSTLELGDSALYLCASSLGDRAGEKLFFGSGTQLSVL.

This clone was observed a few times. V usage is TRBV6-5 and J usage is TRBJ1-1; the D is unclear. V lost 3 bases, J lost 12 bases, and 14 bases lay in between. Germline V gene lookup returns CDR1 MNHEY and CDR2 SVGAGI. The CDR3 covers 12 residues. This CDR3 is CASSYPQRTPFF. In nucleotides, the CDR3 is TGTGCCAGCAGTTATCCCCAACGTACTCCTTTCTTT.

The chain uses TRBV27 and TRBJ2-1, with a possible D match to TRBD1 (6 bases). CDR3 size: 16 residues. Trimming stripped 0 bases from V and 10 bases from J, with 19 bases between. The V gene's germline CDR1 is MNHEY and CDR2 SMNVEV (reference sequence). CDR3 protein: CASSLSMGADWGEQFF. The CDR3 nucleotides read TGTGCCAGCAGTTTATCGATGGGGGCGGACTGGGGAGAGCAGTTCTTC.